Reported below is one T cell receptor (beta chain). The entry originates in a study of identical twins. TCRdb used MiXCR to reprocess the 5' RACE reads, holding one entry per CDR3 protein. The profile shows under 500,000 distinct CDR3 sequences, roughly an eighth of them singletons. The same sample was also used in a study of yellow fever vaccine responses in identical twins. That publication notes: Twins reportedly appeared to share part of their vaccine T cell response while keeping part individual.

The TCR comes from a woman aged 18-29 years in good health. Sequencing was carried out using CD4+ T cells sorted from blood.

CDR3 region: CASSSLAGPTYEQYF. The CDR3 DNA sequence: TGTGCCAGCAGTTCACTAGCGGGGCCCACCTACGAGCAGTACTTC. The chain joins TRBV7-3 to TRBJ2-7, with TRBD2 matching 10 bases. J was trimmed by 2 bases and V by 6 bases; bases with no gene match: 7. There are 15 residues in the CDR3. The germline V gene encodes CDR1 SGHTA and CDR2 FQGTGA.